This T cell receptor beta chain was sequenced for a study of early stage breast cancer tumors. Notes on this clone: What it recognizes is unknown.

Study outcomes and limitations: Commonly generated sequences made up most enriched TCRB sequences shared between patients.

Some clones are missing from TCRdb's copy, which holds only in-frame ones; the method was immunoSEQ multiplex PCR. Seen here are under 45,000 clones, over 60% observed once, and the top ten hold roughly 6.8%. Germline CDR1 is SGHRS and CDR2 is YFSETQ. The V segment lost 4 bases and the J segment 0 bases; nucleotides outside the gene matches: 1. The CDR3 has 14 amino acids. V and J are TRBV5-1 and TRBJ2-1; 7 positions agree with TRBD2. Sequenced material: blood. The TCR comes from a person aged 45-60 years with breast cancer. Here the CDR3 reads CASSGGDSYNEQFF. CDR3 bases: TGCGCCAGCAGCGGGGGGGACTCCTACAATGAGCAGTTCTTC.